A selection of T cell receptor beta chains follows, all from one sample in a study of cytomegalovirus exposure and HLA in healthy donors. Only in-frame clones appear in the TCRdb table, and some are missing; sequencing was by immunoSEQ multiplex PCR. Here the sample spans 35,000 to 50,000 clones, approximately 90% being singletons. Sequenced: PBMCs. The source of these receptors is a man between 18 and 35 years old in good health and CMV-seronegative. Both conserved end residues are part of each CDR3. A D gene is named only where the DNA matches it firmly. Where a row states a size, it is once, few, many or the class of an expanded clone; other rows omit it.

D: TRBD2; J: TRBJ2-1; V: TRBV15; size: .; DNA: TGTGCCACCAGCAGAGGCACTAGCGGATCCTACAATGAGCAGTTCTTC; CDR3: CATSRGTSGSYNEQFF
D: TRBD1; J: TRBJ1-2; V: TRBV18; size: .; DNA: TGTGCCAGCTCACCTCTTCCGGGACAGGACTATGGCTACACCTTC; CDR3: CASSPLPGQDYGYTF
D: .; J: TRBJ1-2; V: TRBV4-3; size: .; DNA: TGCGCCAGCAGCCAAGAGGCAGGGTTAGGAACCAACTATGGCTACACCTTC; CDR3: CASSQEAGLGTNYGYTF
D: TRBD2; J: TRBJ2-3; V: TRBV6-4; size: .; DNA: TGTGCCAGCAGCGAAACTAGCGGGAACACAGATACGCAGTATTTT; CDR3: CASSETSGNTDTQYF
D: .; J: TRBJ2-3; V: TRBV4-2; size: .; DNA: TGTGCCAGCAGCCAAGATAACAGGGACGACGCAGATACGCAGTATTTT; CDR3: CASSQDNRDDADTQYF
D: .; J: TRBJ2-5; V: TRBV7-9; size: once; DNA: TGTGCCAGCAGCCCGGACCAAGAGACCCAGTACTTC; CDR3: CASSPDQETQYF
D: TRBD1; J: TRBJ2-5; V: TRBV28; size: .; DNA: TGTGCCAGCAGTCCACCGGGACAGGCAACCCAAGAGACCCAGTACTTC; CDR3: CASSPPGQATQETQYF
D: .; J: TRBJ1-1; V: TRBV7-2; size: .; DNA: TGTGCCAGCAGCCTTAACACTGAAGCTTTCTTT; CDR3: CASSLNTEAFF
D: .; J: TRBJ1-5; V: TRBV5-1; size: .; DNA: TGCGCCAGCAGCGAGAATAGCAATCAGCCCCAGCATTTT; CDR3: CASSENSNQPQHF
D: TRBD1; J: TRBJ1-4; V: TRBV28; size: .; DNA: TGTGCCAGCAGTATGGACAGGGGGCAAGCTAATGAAAAACTGTTTTTT; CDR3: CASSMDRGQANEKLFF
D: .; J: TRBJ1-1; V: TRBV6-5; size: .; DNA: TGTGCCAGCAGTTACTCCTTGGTTCGGGGGGACACTGAAGCTTTCTTT; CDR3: CASSYSLVRGDTEAFF
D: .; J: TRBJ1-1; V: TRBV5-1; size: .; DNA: TGCGCCAGCAGCTTGGAAGAGCCACCTCTCAAAGCTTTCTTT; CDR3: CASSLEEPPLKAFF
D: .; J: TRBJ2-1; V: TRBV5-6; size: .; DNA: TGTGCCAGCAGCTTGGTGTCTCCCTCCCTATACAATGAGCAGTTCTTC; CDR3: CASSLVSPSLYNEQFF
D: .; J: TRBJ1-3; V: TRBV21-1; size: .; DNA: TGTGCCAGCAGCCCGCCATCAGGGCGCTCTGGAAACACCATATATTTT; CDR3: CASSPPSGRSGNTIYF
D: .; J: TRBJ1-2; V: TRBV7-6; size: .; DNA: TGTGCCAGCAGCTTAGAAGTCAGGGGCGTCTATGGCTACACCTTC; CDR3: CASSLEVRGVYGYTF
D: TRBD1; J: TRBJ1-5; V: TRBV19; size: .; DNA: TGTGCCAGTTCTGGGAGAGGGGGCCTTCCTCAGCCCCAGCATTTT; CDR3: CASSGRGGLPQPQHF
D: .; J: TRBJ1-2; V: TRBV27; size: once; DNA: TGTGCCAGCAGTTTGTATGGGGGCCCAGGGGGCTACACCTTC; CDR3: CASSLYGGPGGYTF
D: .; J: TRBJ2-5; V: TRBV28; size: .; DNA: TGTGCCAGCCTCCAGGGGGGCAGAGGAGAGACCCAGTACTTC; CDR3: CASLQGGRGETQYF
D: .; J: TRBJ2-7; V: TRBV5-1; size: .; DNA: TGCGCCAGCAGCTCCCAGGGCGCCCACGAGCAGTACTTC; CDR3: CASSSQGAHEQYF
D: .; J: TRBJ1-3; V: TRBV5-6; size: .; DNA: TGTGCCAGCAGCTTCCCCACAGGCGCTGGAAACACCATATATTTT; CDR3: CASSFPTGAGNTIYF
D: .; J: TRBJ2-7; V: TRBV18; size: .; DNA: TGTGCCAGCTCACAAGGAGGTGTTCGCGAGCAGTACTTC; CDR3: CASSQGGVREQYF
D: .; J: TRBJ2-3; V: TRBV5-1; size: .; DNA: TGCGCCAGCAGCCTGGGTACCCAGGATACGCAGTATTTT; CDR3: CASSLGTQDTQYF
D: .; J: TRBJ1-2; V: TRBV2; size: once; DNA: TGTGCCAGCAGTGAGTCGGGTTTTAACTATGGCTACACCTTC; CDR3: CASSESGFNYGYTF
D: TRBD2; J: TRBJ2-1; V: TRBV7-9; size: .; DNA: TGTGCCAGCAGCTTAGCGGGGGGGTACTCCTACAATGAGCAGTTCTTC; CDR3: CASSLAGGYSYNEQFF
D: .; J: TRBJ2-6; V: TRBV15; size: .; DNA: TGTGCCACCAGCGCCTTGAGGGGGGCCAACGTCCTGACTTTC; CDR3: CATSALRGANVLTF
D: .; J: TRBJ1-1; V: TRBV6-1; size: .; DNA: TGTGCCAGCAGGGACTTTGCCAAAAAAGCCGCTGAAGCTTTCTTT; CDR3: CASRDFAKKAAEAFF
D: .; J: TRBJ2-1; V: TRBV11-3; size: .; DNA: TGTGCCAGCAGCTTAGATATGAGCTCCTACAATGAGCAGTTCTTC; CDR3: CASSLDMSSYNEQFF
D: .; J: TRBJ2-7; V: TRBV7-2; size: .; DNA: TGTGCCAGCACCTCCGGCTACGAGCAGTACTTC; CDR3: CASTSGYEQYF
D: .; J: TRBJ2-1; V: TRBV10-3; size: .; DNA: TGTGCCATCAGTGCAAACGGGGATGCCTACAATGAGCAGTTCTTC; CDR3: CAISANGDAYNEQFF
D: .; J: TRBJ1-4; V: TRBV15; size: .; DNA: TGTGCCACCAGCAGAGATAGACAGGCAATTGAAAAACTGTTTTTT; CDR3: CATSRDRQAIEKLFF
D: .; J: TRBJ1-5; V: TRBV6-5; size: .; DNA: TGTGCCAGCAGTTACGGTACAGTCAATCAGCCCCAGCATTTT; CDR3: CASSYGTVNQPQHF
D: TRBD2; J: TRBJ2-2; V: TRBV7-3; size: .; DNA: TGTGCCAGCAGCTTAAACCCGGGACTAGCAACCGGGGAGCTGTTTTTT; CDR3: CASSLNPGLATGELFF
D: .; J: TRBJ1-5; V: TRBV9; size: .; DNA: TGTGCCAGCAGCGGGGGTCCGGGCCGGGGTAGCAATCAGCCCCAGCATTTT; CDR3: CASSGGPGRGSNQPQHF
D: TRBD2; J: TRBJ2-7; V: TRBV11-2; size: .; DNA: TGTGCCAGCAGCCCCCGGGGTAGCGGGGTAACCTACGAGCAGTACTTC; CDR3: CASSPRGSGVTYEQYF
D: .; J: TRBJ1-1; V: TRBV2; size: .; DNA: TGTGCCAGCAGTCGCGACAGGAACACTGAAGCTTTCTTT; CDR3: CASSRDRNTEAFF
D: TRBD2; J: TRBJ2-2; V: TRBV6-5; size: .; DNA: TGTGCCAGCTTGCCGGGACTAGTAGGCACCGGGGAGCTGTTTTTT; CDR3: CASLPGLVGTGELFF
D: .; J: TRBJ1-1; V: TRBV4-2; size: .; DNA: TGTGCCAGCAGCCAAGATCGGGGGAACACTGAAGCTTTCTTT; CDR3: CASSQDRGNTEAFF
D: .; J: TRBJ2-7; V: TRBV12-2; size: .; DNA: TGTGCAAGTCGCTTCCGGGACAGGAGAACCTACGAGCAGTACTTC; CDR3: CASRFRDRRTYEQYF
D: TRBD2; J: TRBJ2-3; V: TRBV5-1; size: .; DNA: TGCGCCAGCAGACGACTAGCGGGACGCACAGATACGCAGTATTTT; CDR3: CASRRLAGRTDTQYF
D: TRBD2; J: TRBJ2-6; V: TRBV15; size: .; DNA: TGTGCCACCAACCGAGAGCCAGGGCTAGCGGGAGGGCCGTATGGGGCCAACGTCCTGACTTTC; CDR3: CATNREPGLAGGPYGANVLTF
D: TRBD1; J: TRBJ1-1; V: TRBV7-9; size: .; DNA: TGTGCCAGCAGCTTAGCCACAGGGGCGGACGAAGCTTTCTTT; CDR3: CASSLATGADEAFF
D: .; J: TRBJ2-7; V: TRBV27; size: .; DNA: TGTGCCAGCGGAAAGACCGCTAGCTCCTACGAGCAGTACTTC; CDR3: CASGKTASSYEQYF
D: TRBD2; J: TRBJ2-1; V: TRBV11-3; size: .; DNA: TGTGCCAGCAGCCCACTTAGCGGGAGCTCCTACAATGAGCAGTTCTTC; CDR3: CASSPLSGSSYNEQFF
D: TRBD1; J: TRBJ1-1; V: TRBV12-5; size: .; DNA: TGTGCTAGTGGCCTCGGACAGGGGATGAACACTGAAGCTTTCTTT; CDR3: CASGLGQGMNTEAFF
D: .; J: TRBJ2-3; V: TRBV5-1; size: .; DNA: TGCGCCAGCAGCTTCAGGGTTTCAGATACGCAGTATTTT; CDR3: CASSFRVSDTQYF
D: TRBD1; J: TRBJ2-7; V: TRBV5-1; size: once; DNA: TGCGCCAGCAGCTTGGCGGGACAGTCAGGGGTCGAGCAGTACTTC; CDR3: CASSLAGQSGVEQYF
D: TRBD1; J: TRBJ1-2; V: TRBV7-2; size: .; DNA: TGTGCCAGCAGCTTAGCGGCCGGACAGGGCGACACCTTC; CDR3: CASSLAAGQGDTF
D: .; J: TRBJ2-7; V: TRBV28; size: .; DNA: TGTGCCAGCAGTCCCTGGGACATAACTCACTACGAGCAGTACTTC; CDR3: CASSPWDITHYEQYF
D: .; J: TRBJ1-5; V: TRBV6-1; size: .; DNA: TGTGCCAGCAGGGAAAGAGGACAGTTAGGACTTTCACGTCAGCCCCAGCATTTT; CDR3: CASRERGQLGLSRQPQHF
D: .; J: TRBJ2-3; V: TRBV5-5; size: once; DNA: TGTGCCAGCACCCGGCAGGAACAGGGCCCAGATACGCAGTATTTT; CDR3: CASTRQEQGPDTQYF
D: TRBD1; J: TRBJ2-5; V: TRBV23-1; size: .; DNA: TGCGCCAGCAGTCAATCTAGACAGGGTAAACAAGAGACCCAGTACTTC; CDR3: CASSQSRQGKQETQYF
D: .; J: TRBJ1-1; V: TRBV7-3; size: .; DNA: TGTGCCAGCAGCTTGGACAGAAGAACGGGCACTGAAGCTTTCTTT; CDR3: CASSLDRRTGTEAFF
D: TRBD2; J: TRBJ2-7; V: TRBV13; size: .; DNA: TGTGCCAGCAGCTTAGGCGGGACTAGCGGCTACGAGCAGTACTTC; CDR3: CASSLGGTSGYEQYF
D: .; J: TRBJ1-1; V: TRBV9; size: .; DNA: TGTGCCAGCAGCGTAGATCGACAGAACACTGAAGCTTTCTTT; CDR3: CASSVDRQNTEAFF
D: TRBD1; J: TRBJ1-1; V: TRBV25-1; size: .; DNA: TGTGCCAGCAGTGGGATTAGGACAGGGAACACTGAAGCTTTCTTT; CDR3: CASSGIRTGNTEAFF
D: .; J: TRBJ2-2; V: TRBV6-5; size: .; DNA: TGTGCCAGCAGTTACTTCCGAGGGGGGGAGCTGTTTTTT; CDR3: CASSYFRGGELFF
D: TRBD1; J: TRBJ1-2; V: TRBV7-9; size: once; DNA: TGTGCCAGCAGCTTAGCAGGGGGCGCGTCTGGCTACACCTTC; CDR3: CASSLAGGASGYTF
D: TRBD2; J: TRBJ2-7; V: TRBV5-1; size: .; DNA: TGCGCCAGCAGCTACGGGACTAGCGGGACCTACGAGCAGTACTTC; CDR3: CASSYGTSGTYEQYF
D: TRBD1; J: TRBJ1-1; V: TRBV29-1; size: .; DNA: TGCAGCGTTTCCCCGGACAGGGGAGGAACTGAAGCTTTCTTT; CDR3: CSVSPDRGGTEAFF